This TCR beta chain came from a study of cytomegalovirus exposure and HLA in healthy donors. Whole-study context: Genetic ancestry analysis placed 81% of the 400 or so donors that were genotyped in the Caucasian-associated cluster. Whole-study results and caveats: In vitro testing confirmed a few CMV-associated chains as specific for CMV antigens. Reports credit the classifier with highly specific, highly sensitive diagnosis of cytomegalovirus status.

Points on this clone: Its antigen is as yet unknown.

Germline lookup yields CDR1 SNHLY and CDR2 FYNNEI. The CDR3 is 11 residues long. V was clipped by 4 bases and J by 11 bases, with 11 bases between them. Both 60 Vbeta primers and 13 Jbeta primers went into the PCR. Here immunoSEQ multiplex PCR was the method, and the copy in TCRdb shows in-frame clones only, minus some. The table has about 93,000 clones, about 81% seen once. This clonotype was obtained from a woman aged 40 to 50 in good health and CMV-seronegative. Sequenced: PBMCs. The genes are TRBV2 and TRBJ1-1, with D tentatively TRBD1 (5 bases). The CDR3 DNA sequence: TGTGCCAGCAGTGTGGGGGGGGACGCTTTCTTT. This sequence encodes CASSVGGDAFF. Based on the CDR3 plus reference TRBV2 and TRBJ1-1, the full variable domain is EPEVTQTPSHQVTQMGQEVILRCVPISNHLYFYWYRQILGQKVEFLVSFYNNEISEKSEIFDDQFSVERPDGSNFTLKIRSTKLEDSAMYFCASSVGGDAFFGQGTRLTVV.